The 10 T cell receptor delta chains presented below share a single source sample, sequenced in a study of DNA immune sequencing with unique molecular identifiers. Primers for all 8 TRDV and 4 TRDJ genes amplified genomic DNA in 32-plex. The library had 12-nucleotide UMIs introduced over roughly 3 barcoding cycles, then a second adapter PCR. TCRdb repeated clone calling on the multiplex PCR reads with CATT. In the table there are more than 4,500 delta-chain clones, under 13% of which are singletons. Sequencing was performed on gamma-delta T cells enriched from blood buffy coat, or unenriched PBMCs (not recorded which). These receptor sequences come from a human donor in good health.

Regarding this clone: With a far larger clone one base away, a read error is the likely cause. Within the sample, other DNA sequences also encode this same CDR3. The rearrangement uses TRDV2 and TRDJ3; 8 bases line up with TRDD3. The CDR3 spans 20 residues. CDR1 and CDR2 from the germline V gene are GEAIGNYY and EKD. V was clipped by 4 bases and J by 0 bases; unmatched bases: 13. This CDR3 is CACDPIVLGESSWDTRQMFF. The DNA for the CDR3 is TGTGCCTGTGATCCCATTGTTCTGGGGGAAAGCTCCTGGGACACCCGACAGATGTTTTTC.

Points on this clone: The protein given by TCRdb reflects a much larger clone and differs at residue 2 from this DNA's translation, likely from a read error; the protein shown is the DNA's translation. V and J are TRDV2 and TRDJ3, with D unclear. The CDR3 sequence is 19 residues long. Germline-derived CDR1 and CDR2 are GEAIGNYY and EKD. CDR3 sequence (DNA): TGTTCCTGTGACCAAATCAAGGAGGAGCCCTCCTGGGACACCCGACAGATGTTTTTC. This gives the protein CSCDQIKEEPSWDTRQMFF.

This clone was seen only a few times. The TCRdb protein, from a much larger clone, departs from this DNA's translation at residue 11, likely by read error; the protein shown derives from the DNA. The genes are TRDV2 and TRDJ1; D not certain. The V end lost 0 bases, the J end lost 3 bases, and 16 bases lay between the germline ends. CDR1 and CDR2 from the germline V gene are GEAIGNYY and EKD. This CDR3 region has 16 residues. The CDR3 DNA reads TGTGCCTGTGACACCGTTGGTCAGGATTACGCCGATAAACTCATCTTT. Protein product: CACDTVGQDYADKLIF.

This clone was seen many times. A far larger clone is off by one base, so a read error is likely. This sample also contains other DNA sequences that code for the same CDR3. The chain has TRDV2 and TRDJ1, with 11 bases aligning to TRDD3. V gave up 5 bases and J gave up 4 bases; unmatched junction bases: 8. This CDR3 region has 15 residues. Germline V gene data show CDR1 as GEAIGNYY and CDR2 as EKD. The CDR3: CACAQLGDRDDKLIF. CDR3 nucleotides: TGTGCCTGTGCACAACTGGGGGATAGGGACGATAAACTCATCTTT.

This clone occurred many times. One base separates it from a far larger clone, so it is likely a read error. Other DNA variants within this sample encode the same CDR3. The chain couples TRDV2 to TRDJ1; TRDD3 might be the D (6 bases). CDR1 and CDR2 (germline): GEAIGNYY, EKD. The CDR3 runs 14 residues. V was trimmed by 4 bases and J by 0 bases, leaving 11 bases between them. The CDR3 sequence is CACDKVGDTDKLIF. CDR3 nucleotide sequence: TGTGCCTGTGATAAAGTGGGGGACACCGATAAACTCATCTTT.

This clone has at least ten counts. For this DNA, TCRdb reports the protein of a much larger clone, which diverges at residue 14, most likely from a read error; the protein presented here is translated directly from the DNA. The chain joins TRDV2 to TRDJ1; 9 bases fit TRDD3. Germline V lookup: CDR1 GEAIGNYY, CDR2 EKD. The CDR3 is 17 residues long. CDR3 in amino acids: CACDTLGDGKYTDELIF. The DNA for the CDR3 is TGTGCCTGTGACACTCTGGGGGATGGAAAGTACACCGATGAACTCATCTTT.

About this clone: The translation of this DNA and the TCRdb protein of a much larger clone differ at residue 7, probably owing to a read error; the protein shown here is translated from the DNA. The chain links TRDV2 to TRDJ1; D ambiguous. Trimming pared 0 bases from V and 1 base from J, leaving 11 bases between. This CDR3 has 15 amino acids. The germline V gene has CDR1 GEAIGNYY and CDR2 EKD. The CDR3 region has the DNA TGTGCCTGTGACACCGTCGAGGGTCGCACCGATAAACTCATCTTT. Amino acid sequence: CACDTVEGRTDKLIF.

Comments on this clone: The TCRdb protein, from a much larger clone, departs from this DNA's translation at residue 8, likely by read error; the protein shown derives from the DNA. The chain employs TRDV2 and TRDJ3; D uncertain. This CDR3 is 17 amino acids long. Trimming left V 0 bases short and J 2 bases short, with 10 bases between. Germline V gene sequence: CDR1 GEAIGNYY, CDR2 EKD. In DNA, the CDR3 is TGTGCCTGTGACACCCTGCATGTTACCTGGGACACCCGACAGATGTTTTTC. This gives the protein CACDTLHVTWDTRQMFF.

This clone was counted ten times or more. This sample includes further DNA sequences coding for the same CDR3. This chain connects TRDV1 to TRDJ1, with 8 positions matching TRDD3. Here the J gene was assigned by germline matching of the DNA, as TCRdb has none. V gave up 4 bases and J gave up 1 base; unmatched junction bases: 35. The CDR3 is made up of 25 amino acids. Germline V CDR1 and CDR2: TSWWSYY, QGS. For the CDR3, the DNA is TGTGCTCTTGGGGCACAAAGATTTTACGACGGGGTTCACTGGGGGGTGAAACGGCCCACCGATAAACTCATCTTT. Translating gives CALGAQRFYDGVHWGVKRPTDKLIF.

To note about this clone: The protein recorded in TCRdb matches a much larger clone and deviates from this DNA's translation at residue 12, suggesting a read error; the protein here is obtained by translating the DNA. V is TRDV2 and J is TRDJ1; D is undetermined. CDR1 is GEAIGNYY, CDR2 EKD, per germline. This CDR3 has 14 amino acids. The CDR3 bases are TGTGCCTGTGACAGTCTAGTGTACACCGATAAACACATCTTT. The encoded protein is CACDSLVYTDKHIF.